This T cell receptor beta chain was sequenced during a study of T cell responses to AZD1222 COVID-19 vaccine. Notes on the study in general: There were vaccine-associated CD4 TCRs across spike, dominant at 160-218 and 743-854.

Recipients boosted at about 4 weeks or about 12 weeks are pooled. As concerns this clone: Antigen: not known.

V trimming: 7 bases; J trimming: 6 bases; junction bases outside the gene matches: 5. The CDR3 is 12 amino acids. The germline V gene has CDR1 SQVTM and CDR2 ANQGSEA. The repertoire was sequenced with immunoSEQ multiplex PCR; TCRdb's copy has only in-frame clones and lacks some. The sample records over 45,000 clones, about nine tenths being singletons. The material was peripheral blood, obtained 28 days after the second AZD1222 dose. The receptor's source is an adult who received the AZD1222 COVID-19 vaccine. The chain recombines TRBV29-1 with TRBJ1-2; 10 nucleotides line up with TRBD1. This chain's CDR3 is CSGGGQGNGYTF. The DNA of the CDR3 is TGCAGCGGGGGGGGACAGGGGAATGGCTACACCTTC. Together with reference TRBV29-1 and TRBJ1-2, the CDR3 gives the full variable domain: SAVISQKPSRDICQRGTSLTIQCQVDSQVTMMFWYRQQPGQSLTLIATANQGSEATYESGFVIDKFPISRPNLTFSTLTVSNMSPEDSSIYLCSGGGQGNGYTFGSGTRLTVV.